This T cell receptor beta chain was retrieved from a study of blood T cell repertoires in COVID-19. About the research overall: Some COVID-19 samples were acute and others convalescent; all came from the United States, Italy and Spain. PBMCs, B-cell-depleted T cells, or T cells were the source of the cDNA or gDNA that made up the material.

Germline CDR1 reads SEHNR; CDR2 reads FQNEAQ (reference sequence). Trimming took off 5 bases at V and 4 bases at J, with 11 bases between the two ends. The CDR3 length is 13 residues. Methods used by the authors: Amplification with reference gene primers provided the estimates of nucleated cell counts. Assay used: immunoSEQ multiplex PCR; TCRdb lists only in-frame clones, some missing. V and J calls and clone size are copied from that table; D and trimming were computed from the DNA. The sample has 97,000 or so clones, nearly 90% seen once; the top ten hold approximately 2%. The sequence was collected from a man aged 45-65 years with active COVID-19. The chain couples TRBV7-9 to TRBJ1-2, with D perhaps matching TRBD1 (6 bases). The source material was peripheral blood. CDR3 protein: CASSNRDFYGYTF. DNA for the CDR3: TGTGCCAGCAGCAACAGGGATTTCTATGGCTACACCTTC.